What follows are 4 T cell receptor beta chains derived from one specimen sequenced in a study of blood T cell repertoires in COVID-19. The protocol was immunoSEQ multiplex PCR, while the TCRdb copy is restricted to in-frame clones and leaves out a portion. Among just over 35,000 clones listed, approximately 75% were seen once. Sequencing used peripheral blood. These receptors came from a human donor in a cohort sampled during active or convalescent COVID-19. The donor label of this sample is uncertain.

This clone was detected only a few times. The chain carries TRBV15 and TRBJ1-1; a possible D gene is TRBD1 (6 bases). This CDR3 spans 15 amino acids. CDR1 LNHNV and CDR2 YYDKDF come from the germline V gene (reference sequence). The ends were cut back, 0 bases at V and 0 bases at J, with 8 bases in the middle. The CDR3 loop reads CATSRDRQVNTEAFF. The CDR3 bases are TGTGCCACCAGCAGAGATCGACAGGTGAACACTGAAGCTTTCTTT. The full variable domain, in which reference TRBV15 and TRBJ1-1 provide the parts outside the CDR3, is DAMVIQNPRYQVTQFGKPVTLSCSQTLNHNVMYWYQQKSSQAPKLLFHYYDKDFNNEADTPDNFQSRRPNTSFCFLDIRSPGLGDTAMYLCATSRDRQVNTEAFFGQGTRLTVV.

The chain links TRBV7-2 to TRBJ1-1; 7 positions agree with TRBD1. The CDR3 is made up of 14 amino acids. V lost 5 bases, J lost 7 bases, and 10 bases stayed unmatched. Germline values: CDR1 SGHTA, CDR2 FQGNSA. Here the CDR3 DNA reads TGTGCCAGCAGCCCTAGACAGGGTATGATTGAAGCTTTCTTT. It is translated as CASSPRQGMIEAFF.

This clone was counted once. V and J are TRBV5-1 and TRBJ2-7, with 12 positions matching TRBD2. CDR3 length: 16 residues. The germline CDR1 and CDR2 sequences are SGHRS and YFSETQ. The junction had 4 bases not matched to a gene; V was cut back by 0 bases and J by 3 bases. CDR3: CASSLAASGRGYEQYF. The CDR3 coding sequence is TGCGCCAGCAGCTTGGCCGCTAGCGGGAGGGGCTACGAGCAGTACTTC.

This chain links TRBV5-1 with TRBJ2-1; 7 bases fit TRBD1. The V gene end was trimmed by 4 bases and the J gene end by 5 bases; junction bases not matched to a gene: 6. Germline CDR1 SGHRS, CDR2 YFSETQ. This CDR3 contains 14 residues. CDR3 DNA: TGCGCCAGCAGCACCGACAGGGCCCACAATGAGCAGTTCTTC. Protein: CASSTDRAHNEQFF. Looking up the rest from reference TRBV5-1 and TRBJ2-1 gives the full variable domain: KAGVTQTPRYLIKTRGQQVTLSCSPISGHRSVSWYQQTPGQGLQFLFEYFSETQRNKGNFPGRFSGRQFSNSRSEMNVSTLELGDSALYLCASSTDRAHNEQFFGPGTRLTVL.